The 15 T cell receptor beta chains below come from one sample, sequenced in a study of OX40 agonist ivuxolimab in advanced cancers. TCRdb's copy holds only in-frame clones and misses some; the assay was immunoSEQ multiplex PCR. This table holds about 64,000 clones, 84% found once. Material: CD4+ or CD8+ T cells sorted from blood, obtained in a trial of the OX40 agonist ivuxolimab. These receptors all come from an adult with an advanced solid tumor such as melanoma, head and neck, liver or kidney cancer.

The V and J genes are TRBV7-8 and TRBJ2-5, with 9 nucleotides matching TRBD2. The V and J ends lost 0 bases and 2 bases, in that order; junction bases with no gene match: 13. Germline V CDR1 and CDR2: SGHVS, FQNEAQ. The CDR3 is made up of 19 amino acids. The CDR3 reads CASSLARGGTKRIQETQYF. Here the CDR3 DNA reads TGTGCCAGCAGCTTAGCGCGGGGGGGGACAAAACGGATTCAAGAGACCCAGTACTTC.

The V call is TRBV27, the J call TRBJ1-1; TRBD1 is a possible D gene (5 bases). Germline CDR1 MNHEY, CDR2 SMNVEV (reference sequence). With 5 bases removed from V and 0 bases from J, the gap between germline ends came to 25 bases. CDR3 size: 19 residues. The CDR3 region is CASSPRGRIGGGLNTEAFF. CDR3 nucleotides: TGTGCCAGCAGTCCCCGCGGGAGAATTGGGGGGGGTTTGAACACTGAAGCTTTCTTT.

The rearrangement uses TRBV5-4 and TRBJ2-7; 7 bases fit TRBD2. Germline CDR1 is SGHNT and CDR2 is YYREEE (reference sequence). V shed 1 base and J 5 bases; nucleotides not matched to a gene: 3. The CDR3 is 13 residues long. CDR3 sequence (DNA): TGTGCCAGCAGCTTGTTGGGGGGGGACGAGCAGTACTTC. This codes for CASSLLGGDEQYF.

V and J are TRBV28 and TRBJ2-1; possibly TRBD1 for D (6 bases). The V end lost 7 bases, the J end lost 2 bases, and 12 bases lay between the germline ends. The CDR3 runs 14 residues. Germline assignment: CDR1 MDHEN and CDR2 SYDVKM. The CDR3 sequence is CASTPGDPYNEQFF. The CDR3 DNA follows: TGTGCCAGCACTCCAGGGGACCCCTACAATGAGCAGTTCTTC.

V is TRBV5-1 and J is TRBJ1-4; 8 nucleotides align to TRBD1. CDR3 length: 15 amino acids. J gave up 0 bases and V 4 bases, and 2 bases lay outside the gene matches. Per the germline V gene, CDR1 is SGHRS and CDR2 is YFSETQ. The CDR3 DNA reads TGCGCCAGCAGCGGACAGGGAGCAACTAATGAAAAACTGTTTTTT. Protein product: CASSGQGATNEKLFF.

The V and J genes are TRBV27 and TRBJ1-2; D not certain. The CDR3 sequence is 14 residues long. From germline, CDR1 is MNHEY and CDR2 SMNVEV (reference sequence). V shed 6 bases and J shed 1 base, with 12 bases lying between them. The CDR3 DNA is TGTGCCAGCAGATCCGTACCTAGTAACTATGGCTACACCTTC. It codes for CASRSVPSNYGYTF.

V gene TRBV18 combines with J gene TRBJ1-1; 7 bases align to TRBD1. Looked up from germline, CDR1 is KGHSH and CDR2 is LQKENI. The V and J ends lost 4 bases and 2 bases, in that order; junction bases with no gene match: 4. The CDR3 totals 14 residues. The CDR3 DNA sequence: TGTGCCAGCTCACAACAGGGGCCCAACACTGAAGCTTTCTTT. It specifies CASSQQGPNTEAFF.

The chain recombines TRBV7-2 with TRBJ2-2; 7 bases match TRBD2. CDR1 is SGHTA, CDR2 FQGNSA, per germline. CDR3 length: 15 amino acids. V lost 5 bases to trimming and J lost 3 bases; unmatched junction nucleotides: 6. The CDR3 nucleotides read TGTGCCAGCAGCCCGCAGGGAGGGTACACCGGGGAGCTGTTTTTT. Its translation is CASSPQGGYTGELFF.

This chain uses TRBV19 with TRBJ1-1; no firm D call. Trimming shortened V by 1 base and J by 3 bases, and 6 bases separated the two germline ends. The V gene's germline CDR1 is LNHDA and CDR2 SQIVND (reference sequence). CDR3 length: 13 residues. Here the CDR3 reads CASSIGQDTEAFF. CDR3 bases: TGTGCCAGTAGTATAGGCCAGGACACTGAAGCTTTCTTT.

The CDR3, as DNA: TGTGCCAGCAGTTTTTTCGGGCTAGCGTTCGATGAGCAGTTCTTC. This codes for CASSFFGLAFDEQFF. The rearrangement uses TRBV27 and TRBJ2-1; possible D gene TRBD2, 6 bases. The V end lost 3 bases, the J end lost 8 bases, and 17 bases lay between the germline ends. This CDR3 has 15 amino acids. Germline V gives CDR1 MNHEY, CDR2 SMNVEV (reference sequence).

The V call is TRBV4-3, the J call TRBJ2-7; D is undetermined. This CDR3 has 14 residues. Trimming stripped 0 bases from V and 7 bases from J, with 13 bases between. CDR1 is LGHNA, CDR2 YSLEER, per germline. The CDR3, as DNA: TGCGCCAGCAGCCAAGATTATAGGACGCAAGAGCAGTACTTC. Its translation is CASSQDYRTQEQYF.

The gene calls are TRBV7-9 and TRBJ2-6; the D gene is possibly TRBD1 (5 bases). The V and J ends lost 5 bases and 0 bases respectively, with 17 bases between them. The CDR3 is 18 residues long. Germline CDR1 reads SEHNR; CDR2 reads FQNEAQ (reference sequence). Here the CDR3 reads CASSHTTIDSSGANVLTF. CDR3 in DNA: TGTGCCAGCAGCCACACTACGATCGACAGCTCTGGGGCCAACGTCCTGACTTTC.

The chain employs TRBV5-4 and TRBJ2-1; 10 nucleotides agree with TRBD2. The length of the CDR3 is 15 residues. V was pared by 4 bases and J by 13 bases, with 14 bases of the junction left unmatched. From germline, CDR1 is SGHNT and CDR2 YYREEE (reference sequence). CDR3 nucleotide sequence: TGTGCCAGCAGCCCCAGGACTAGCGGAGCGCGTCCCCAGTTCTTC. It is translated as CASSPRTSGARPQFF.

This clone was observed once. The chain couples TRBV6-5 to TRBJ1-1; a possible D gene is TRBD1 (5 bases). Germline CDR1 reads MNHEY; CDR2 reads SVGAGI. CDR3 length: 15 residues. Trimming cost V 0 bases and J 3 bases, with 11 bases left between them. CDR3 nucleotides: TGTGCCAGCAGTTACTCGAGGGGTGCGGACACTGAAGCTTTCTTT. As protein: CASSYSRGADTEAFF.

This clone was counted a single time. This chain connects TRBV19 to TRBJ2-1; D not resolved. The germline V gene has CDR1 LNHDA and CDR2 SQIVND (reference sequence). Trimming pared 5 bases from V and 0 bases from J, leaving 8 bases between. CDR3 size: 14 residues. CDR3 sequence: CASSRAYSYNEQFF. CDR3 DNA: TGTGCCAGTAGTCGGGCGTACTCCTACAATGAGCAGTTCTTC.